This T cell receptor (beta chain) was found in a study of blood T cell repertoires in COVID-19. The CDR3 loop spans 14 amino acids. Germline CDR1 is SEHNR and CDR2 is FQNEAQ (reference sequence). V was clipped by 5 bases and J by 4 bases; unmatched bases: 3. The data were produced by immunoSEQ multiplex PCR, yet TCRdb's version contains in-frame clones alone and is incomplete. The table includes about 250,000 clones, 65% to 90% detected once. Each participant's cohort was designated according to participant-reported clinical history. The receptor's source is a woman between 45 and 60 years old with acute COVID-19. Sequenced sample: PBMCs or T cells enriched from blood (not recorded which). J is TRBJ1-2 and V is TRBV7-9; 11 nucleotides line up with TRBD1. CDR3 sequence reads: CASSVGQGAYGYTF. The CDR3 coding sequence is TGTGCCAGCAGCGTCGGACAGGGGGCCTATGGCTACACCTTC.